The clone carrying this TCR beta chain was counted many times. The antigen is not known. From the 5' RACE reads, TCRdb called clonotypes with MiXCR, one entry per CDR3 protein. The repertoire consists of 690,000 or so distinct CDR3 sequences, with 8.6% occurring once and the leading ten covering roughly 0.97%. CDR3 length: 12 amino acids. CDR1 SGHAT and CDR2 FQNNGV come from the germline V gene. Deletions cut 5 bases from V and 6 bases from J, with 7 bases between. This sample was included in a study of identical twins. Study results and limitations: There was an excess of low generation probability in the out-of-frame alpha sequences that twins shared. Models underestimated TCR alpha sharing (out-of-frame) in monozygotic twins.

Another study also made use of these data, one on yellow fever vaccine responses in identical twins.

The TCR sequence derives from a woman under 30 in good health. Material: PBMCs. The chain links TRBV11-2 to TRBJ2-2, with D unclear. The CDR3 sequence is CASSLLSGELFF. The CDR3 nucleotides are TGTGCCAGCAGCCTTCTCTCCGGGGAGCTGTTTTTT.